These 8 T cell receptor beta chains came from one sample sequenced in a study of TIL therapy for anti-PD-1-resistant metastatic lung cancer. The immunoSEQ assay was v3. The repertoire was sequenced with immunoSEQ multiplex PCR; TCRdb's copy has only in-frame clones and lacks some. This table holds under 20,000 clones, nearly 80% found once. Stated time point: pre-treatment sample, taken before nivolumab and TIL therapy. Sequencing was performed on blood, taken at baseline. The origin of the receptors is a person aged 25-85 years with non-small cell lung cancer.

J is TRBJ2-7 and V is TRBV3-1 (or the pseudogene TRBV3-2), with D uncertain. With 8 bases removed from V and 3 bases from J, the gap between germline ends came to 11 bases. This CDR3 contains 12 residues. Looked up from germline, CDR1 is LGHDT and CDR2 is YNNKEL (reference sequence). This CDR3 reads CASEGWNYEQYF. CDR3 nucleotide sequence: TGTGCCAGCGAAGGATGGAACTACGAGCAGTACTTC.

V and J are TRBV18 and TRBJ1-1, with D tentatively TRBD1 (5 bases). CDR3 length: 12 amino acids. The germline V and J ends were trimmed by 2 bases and 8 bases, with 9 bases remaining between them. Germline CDR1 is KGHSH and CDR2 is LQKENI. The CDR3 region is CASSPRQGEAFF. CDR3 DNA sequence: TGTGCCAGCTCACCAAGGCAGGGAGAAGCTTTCTTT.

The chain recombines TRBV30 with TRBJ1-5; a weak D match, TRBD1 (5 bases). Per the germline V gene, CDR1 is GTSNPN and CDR2 is SVGIG (reference sequence). This CDR3 comprises 13 residues. The germline V and J ends were trimmed by 6 bases and 9 bases, with 18 bases remaining between them. The CDR3 protein is CACSGTGEGPQHF. The CDR3 DNA reads as TGTGCCTGTTCAGGCACAGGCGAGGGGCCCCAGCATTTT.

The J gene is TRBJ1-2, the V gene TRBV7-9; D is uncertain. Deletions cut 6 bases from V and 5 bases from J, with 13 bases between. There are 13 residues in the CDR3. CDR1 and CDR2 (germline): SEHNR, FQNEAQ (reference sequence). The CDR3 loop reads CASRSDPVYGYTF. CDR3 nucleotide sequence: TGTGCCAGCAGATCCGATCCAGTGTATGGCTACACCTTC.

The chain employs TRBV2 and TRBJ1-1; TRBD1 agrees at 7 bases. Germline V gene lookup returns CDR1 SNHLY and CDR2 FYNNEI. Trimming at V came to 7 bases and at J to 0 bases, leaving 8 bases not matched to a gene. This CDR3 has 15 amino acids. CDR3 in DNA: TGTGCCAGCAAGGACAGGCCGGGTGTGAACACTGAAGCTTTCTTT. Translating it yields CASKDRPGVNTEAFF.

The genes are TRBV29-1 and TRBJ1-3, with 7 bases aligning to TRBD1. Germline trimming cut 5 bases from V and 3 bases from J; bases unmatched to any gene: 10. The CDR3 has 15 residues. Germline lookup yields CDR1 SQVTM and CDR2 ANQGSEA. The CDR3 reads CSVMTGTSFGNTIYF. In DNA form, the CDR3 reads TGCAGCGTTATGACAGGGACCTCTTTTGGAAACACCATATATTTT.

The chain joins TRBV3-1 (or the pseudogene TRBV3-2) to TRBJ2-6; 10 nucleotides align to TRBD1. V shed 7 bases, J shed 1 base, and the junction held 7 bases outside the gene matches. CDR1 and CDR2 from the germline V gene are LGHDT and YNNKEL (reference sequence). The CDR3 is 17 amino acids. The CDR3 loop is CASNGQGVRSGANVLTF. The CDR3 DNA follows: TGTGCCAGCAACGGACAGGGGGTTCGATCTGGGGCCAACGTCCTGACTTTC.

The V call is TRBV13, the J call TRBJ2-7; D is uncertain. Germline V lookup: CDR1 PRHDT, CDR2 FYEKMQ (reference sequence). The CDR3 loop spans 11 amino acids. The ends were cut back, 2 bases at V and 4 bases at J, with 3 bases in the middle. CDR3 amino acids: CASSLSYEQYF. The DNA for the CDR3 is TGTGCCAGCAGCTTATCATACGAGCAGTACTTC.